The next 9 T cell receptor beta chains were all read from a single sample in a study of OX40 agonist ivuxolimab in advanced cancers. Sequenced by immunoSEQ multiplex PCR; TCRdb stores in-frame clones only, minus some. This table has tens of thousands of clones, over 75% appearing once. The material sequenced was CD4+ or CD8+ T cells sorted from blood, taken in a trial of the OX40 agonist ivuxolimab. Source of these receptors: an adult with an advanced solid tumor such as melanoma, head and neck, liver or kidney cancer.

The count of this clone is one. The chain couples TRBV28 to TRBJ2-6; tentative D call: TRBD2 (5 bases). Trimming cost V 3 bases and J 0 bases, with 15 bases left between them. CDR3 size: 18 residues. Germline CDR1 MDHEN, CDR2 SYDVKM. CDR3 sequence: CASSFWSIGDSGANVLTF. Here the CDR3 DNA reads TGTGCCAGCAGTTTTTGGAGTATCGGGGACTCTGGGGCCAACGTCCTGACTTTC. The full variable domain, rest sourced from reference TRBV28 and TRBJ2-6, is DVKVTQSSRYLVKRTGEKVFLECVQDMDHENMFWYRQDPGLGLRLIYFSYDVKMKEKGDIPEGYSVSREKKERFSLILESASTNQTSMYLCASSFWSIGDSGANVLTFGAGSRLTVL.

The chain joins TRBV5-6 to TRBJ2-3; 12 bases match TRBD2. The CDR3 is made up of 16 amino acids. Germline V gene sequence: CDR1 SGHDT, CDR2 YYEEEE. V shed 4 bases and J 7 bases; nucleotides not matched to a gene: 10. CDR3 protein: CASSLGASGRANTQYF. In DNA form, the CDR3 reads TGTGCCAGCAGCCTGGGGGCTAGCGGGAGGGCAAATACGCAGTATTTT.

The V and J genes are TRBV19 and TRBJ1-1; TRBD1 aligns across 7 bases. J lost 6 bases, V lost 6 bases, and 10 bases had no gene match. The germline CDR1 and CDR2 sequences are LNHDA and SQIVND (reference sequence). The CDR3 runs 14 residues. CDR3: CASRLGGDDSEAFF. The CDR3 bases are TGTGCCAGTAGGTTAGGGGGCGACGATTCTGAAGCTTTCTTT.

This chain connects TRBV18 to TRBJ2-5; 15 bases line up with TRBD2. Germline CDR1 and CDR2: KGHSH and LQKENI. The CDR3 spans 18 residues. V dropped 1 base and J dropped 0; count of bases not matched to a gene: 3. The CDR3 sequence: CASSPQGLAGGYQETQYF. CDR3 bases: TGTGCCAGCTCACCACAGGGACTAGCGGGGGGCTACCAAGAGACCCAGTACTTC. Based on the CDR3 plus reference TRBV18 and TRBJ2-5, the full variable domain is NAGVMQNPRHLVRRRGQEARLRCSPMKGHSHVYWYRQLPEEGLKFMVYLQKENIIDESGMPKERFSAEFPKEGPSILRIQQVVRGDSAAYFCASSPQGLAGGYQETQYFGPGTRLLVL.

This chain links TRBV5-4 with TRBJ1-2, with a possible D match to TRBD1 (6 bases). CDR1 SGHNT and CDR2 YYREEE come from the germline V gene (reference sequence). V lost 1 base, J lost 4 bases, and 17 bases lay in between. There are 16 residues in the CDR3. The CDR3 region has the DNA TGTGCCAGCAGCTTGAGGCGTGGGGGGGGCGGCTATGGCTACACCTTC. Translated: CASSLRRGGGGYGYTF.

As concerns this clone: A junction end diverges from the germline sequence, so it may reflect a read error. V usage is TRBV11-3 and J usage is TRBJ2-7, with 12 bases lining up with TRBD2. This CDR3 comprises 17 residues. Germline V CDR1 and CDR2: SGHNT, YENEEA. CDR3 residues: CASSIDGGLAGAREQYF. In DNA form, the CDR3 reads TGTGCCAGCAGCATAGATGGGGGACTAGCGGGTGCGAGGGAGCAGTACTTC. The full variable domain, completed using reference TRBV11-3 and TRBJ2-7, is EAGVVQSPRYKIIEKKQPVAFWCNPISGHNTLYWYLQNLGQGPELLIRYENEEAVDDSQLPKDRFSAERLKGVDSTLKIQPAELGDSAVYLCASSIDGGLAGAREQYFGPGTRLTVT.

The chain carries TRBV18 and TRBJ1-1; weak D call: TRBD1 (6 bases). This CDR3 is built from 16 residues. Germline-derived CDR1 and CDR2 are KGHSH and LQKENI. V was trimmed by 3 bases and J by 2 bases, leaving 16 bases between them. The CDR3 sequence: CASSPTVGAGNTEAFF. CDR3 in DNA: TGTGCCAGCTCACCTACCGTGGGGGCCGGAAACACTGAAGCTTTCTTT.

The chain uses TRBV7-2 and TRBJ1-5, with D perhaps TRBD1 (5 bases). Trimming took 1 base from V and 3 from J, leaving 7 bases between them. The CDR3 runs 14 residues. Germline-derived CDR1 and CDR2 are SGHTA and FQGNSA. CDR3 loop: CASSLDRINQPQHF. The DNA for the CDR3 is TGTGCCAGCAGCTTAGACAGGATCAATCAGCCCCAGCATTTT.

The CDR3 spells CASSLQGMSTEAFF. The CDR3, as DNA: TGCGCCAGCAGCTTGCAGGGCATGAGCACTGAAGCTTTCTTT. The chain couples TRBV5-1 to TRBJ1-1; D may be TRBD1 (5 bases). The CDR3 has 14 residues. Trimming cost V 1 base and J 4 bases, with 11 bases left between them. Germline V gives CDR1 SGHRS, CDR2 YFSETQ.